This T cell receptor (beta chain) was sequenced in a study of cytomegalovirus exposure and HLA in healthy donors. General observations from the study: According to a later analysis, TCR clusters from the first cohort tended to co-occur in the approximately 130 validation repertoires. The listing of 160 or so TCR beta chains classed them as cytomegalovirus-associated. As confirmed in vitro, three CMV-associated chains were specific for CMV antigens.

Libraries were prepared by immunoSEQ multiplex PCR; TCRdb keeps only in-frame clonotypes and omits some of them. The table has some 220,000 clones, 80% to 95% seen once. While the first cohort had 650 to 850 subjects, the donors belonged to the separate validation cohort of 100 to 150 subjects. This CDR3 is built from 13 residues. The V gene lost 7 bases and the J gene lost 8 bases, with 17 bases spanning the gap. Germline V gene lookup returns CDR1 MNHEY and CDR2 SVGAGI. Points on this clone: No antigen is known for it.

The sequenced material came from PBMCs. This receptor was identified in a woman under 30 in good health and CMV-seronegative. V and J are TRBV6-5 and TRBJ1-2; tentatively, D is TRBD1 (6 bases). The DNA for the CDR3 is TGTGCCAGCAACGCGTTAACGGGGGGCGGCTACACCTTC. It specifies CASNALTGGGYTF.